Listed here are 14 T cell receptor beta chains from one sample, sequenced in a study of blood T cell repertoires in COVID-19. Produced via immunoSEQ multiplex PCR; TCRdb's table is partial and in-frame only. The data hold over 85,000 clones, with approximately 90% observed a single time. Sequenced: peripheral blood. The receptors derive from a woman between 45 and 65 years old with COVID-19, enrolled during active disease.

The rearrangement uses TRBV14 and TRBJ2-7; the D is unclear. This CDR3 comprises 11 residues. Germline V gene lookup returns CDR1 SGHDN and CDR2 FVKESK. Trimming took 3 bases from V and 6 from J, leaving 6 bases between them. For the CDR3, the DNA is TGTGCCAGCAGCCACGGTTCCGAGCAGTACTTC. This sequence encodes CASSHGSEQYF. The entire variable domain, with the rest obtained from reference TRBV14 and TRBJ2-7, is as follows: EAGVTQFPSHSVIEKGQTVTLRCDPISGHDNLYWYRRVMGKEIKFLLHFVKESKQDESGMPNNRFLAERTGGTYSTLKVQPAELEDSGVYFCASSHGSEQYFGPGTRLTVT.

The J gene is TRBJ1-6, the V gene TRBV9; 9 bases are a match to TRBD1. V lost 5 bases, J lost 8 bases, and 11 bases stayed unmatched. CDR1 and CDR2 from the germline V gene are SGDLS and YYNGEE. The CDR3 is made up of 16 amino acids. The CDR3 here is CASSTLPRTGDSPLHF. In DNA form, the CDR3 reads TGTGCCAGCAGTACTTTACCGAGGACAGGGGATTCACCCCTCCACTTT.

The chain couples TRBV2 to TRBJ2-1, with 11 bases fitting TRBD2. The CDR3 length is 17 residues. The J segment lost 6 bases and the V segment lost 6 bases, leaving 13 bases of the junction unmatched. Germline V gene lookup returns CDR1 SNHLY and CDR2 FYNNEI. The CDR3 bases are TGTGCCAGCAGGGCGAGTAGCGGGGGGGCCGCGCGCAATGAGCAGTTCTTC. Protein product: CASRASSGGAARNEQFF.

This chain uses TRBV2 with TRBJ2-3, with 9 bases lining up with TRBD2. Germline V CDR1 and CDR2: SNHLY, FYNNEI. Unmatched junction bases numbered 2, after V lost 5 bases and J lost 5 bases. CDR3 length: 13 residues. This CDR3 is CASSSGGRDTQYF. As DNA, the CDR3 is TGTGCCAGCAGTAGCGGGGGGCGAGATACGCAGTATTTT.

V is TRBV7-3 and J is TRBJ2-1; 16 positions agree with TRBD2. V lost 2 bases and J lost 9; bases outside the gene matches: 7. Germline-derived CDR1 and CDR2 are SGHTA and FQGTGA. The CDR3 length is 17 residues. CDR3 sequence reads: CASSLSGTSGGAGEQFF. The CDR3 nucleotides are TGTGCCAGCAGCTTATCAGGGACTAGCGGGGGGGCTGGTGAGCAGTTCTTC.

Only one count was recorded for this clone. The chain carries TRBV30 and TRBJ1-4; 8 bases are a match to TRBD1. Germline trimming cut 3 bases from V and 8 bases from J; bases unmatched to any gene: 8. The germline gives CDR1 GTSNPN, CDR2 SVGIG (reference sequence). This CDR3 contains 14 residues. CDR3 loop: CAWRGTGGEEKLFF. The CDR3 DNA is TGTGCCTGGAGAGGGACAGGAGGGGAAGAAAAACTGTTTTTT.

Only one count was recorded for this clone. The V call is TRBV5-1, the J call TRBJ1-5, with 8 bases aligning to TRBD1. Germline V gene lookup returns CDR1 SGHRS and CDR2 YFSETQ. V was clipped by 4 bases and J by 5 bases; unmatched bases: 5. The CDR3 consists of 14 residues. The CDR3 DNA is TGCGCCAGCAGCCCCCAGACAGGGGATCAGCCCCAGCATTTT. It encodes CASSPQTGDQPQHF.

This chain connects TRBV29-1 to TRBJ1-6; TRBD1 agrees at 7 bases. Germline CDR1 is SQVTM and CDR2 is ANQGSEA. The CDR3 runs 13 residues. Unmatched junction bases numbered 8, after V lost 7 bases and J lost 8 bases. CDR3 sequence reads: CSATDRLDSPLHF. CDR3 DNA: TGCAGCGCGACGGACAGGTTGGATTCACCCCTCCACTTT. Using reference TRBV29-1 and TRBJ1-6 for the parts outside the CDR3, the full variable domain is SAVISQKPSRDICQRGTSLTIQCQVDSQVTMMFWYRQQPGQSLTLIATANQGSEATYESGFVIDKFPISRPNLTFSTLTVSNMSPEDSSIYLCSATDRLDSPLHFGNGTRLTVT.

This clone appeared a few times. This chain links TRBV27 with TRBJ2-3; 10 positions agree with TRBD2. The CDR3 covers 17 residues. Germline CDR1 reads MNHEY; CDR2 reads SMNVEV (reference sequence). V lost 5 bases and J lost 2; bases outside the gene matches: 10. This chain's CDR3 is CASSPPRTSGSTDTQYF. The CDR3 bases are TGTGCCAGCAGTCCCCCCAGGACTAGCGGATCCACAGATACGCAGTATTTT.

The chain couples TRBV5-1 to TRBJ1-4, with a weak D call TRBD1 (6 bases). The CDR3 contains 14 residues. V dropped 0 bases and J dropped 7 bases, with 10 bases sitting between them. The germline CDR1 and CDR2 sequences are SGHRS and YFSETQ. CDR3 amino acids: CASSLGGPGEKLFF. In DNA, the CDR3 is TGCGCCAGCAGCTTGGGGGGGCCGGGTGAAAAACTGTTTTTT.

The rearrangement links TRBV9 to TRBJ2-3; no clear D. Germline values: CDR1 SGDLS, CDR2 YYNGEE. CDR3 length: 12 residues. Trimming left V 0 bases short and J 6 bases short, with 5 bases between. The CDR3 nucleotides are TGTGCCAGCAGCGTAGAGAGGGATACGCAGTATTTT. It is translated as CASSVERDTQYF.

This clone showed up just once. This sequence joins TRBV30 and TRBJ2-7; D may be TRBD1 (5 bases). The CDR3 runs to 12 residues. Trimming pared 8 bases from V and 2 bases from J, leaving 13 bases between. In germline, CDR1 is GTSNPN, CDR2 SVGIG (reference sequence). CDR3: CALLRDTYEQYF. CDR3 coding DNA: TGTGCCCTCCTCAGGGATACCTACGAGCAGTACTTC.

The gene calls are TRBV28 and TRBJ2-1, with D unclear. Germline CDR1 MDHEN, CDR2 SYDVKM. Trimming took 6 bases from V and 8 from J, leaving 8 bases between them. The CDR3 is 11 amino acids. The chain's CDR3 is CASSPFYEQFF. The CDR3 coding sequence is TGTGCCAGCAGCCCGTTCTATGAGCAGTTCTTC. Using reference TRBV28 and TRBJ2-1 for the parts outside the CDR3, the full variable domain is DVKVTQSSRYLVKRTGEKVFLECVQDMDHENMFWYRQDPGLGLRLIYFSYDVKMKEKGDIPEGYSVSREKKERFSLILESASTNQTSMYLCASSPFYEQFFGPGTRLTVL.

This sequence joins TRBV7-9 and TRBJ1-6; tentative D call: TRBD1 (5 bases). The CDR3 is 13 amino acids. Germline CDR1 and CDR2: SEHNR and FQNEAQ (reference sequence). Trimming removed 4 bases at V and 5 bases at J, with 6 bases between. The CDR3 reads CASSSQDNSPLHF. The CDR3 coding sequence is TGTGCCAGCAGCTCACAGGATAATTCACCCCTCCACTTT.